The present entry profiles one TCR beta chain with its context. What it binds is unknown. TCRdb keeps only in-frame clones here, not all; method: immunoSEQ multiplex PCR. The sample lists about 350,000 clones, about 85% seen once, with 3% to 4% in the top ten. The sample's treatment: over 15 received Ad26.COV2.S at low or high dose, single or two shots; about 5 received placebo; per-sample allocation not given. Sampling happened 63 days after the first vaccine or placebo injection. An Ad26 vector expressing Wuhan-strain SARS-CoV-2 spike constituted the vaccine. These data belong to a study of Ad26.COV2.S vaccination and SARS-CoV-2 variants. In the study overall: The donor was enrolled in the Ad26.COV2.S arm of the COV1001 trial. Study observations and caveats: Vaccinated individuals (as opposed to placebo recipients) had higher spike-specific TCR breadth. Researchers cautioned that TCR breadth and depth analyses may have underestimated total T cell responses.

Sequencing used peripheral blood, obtained in a trial of Ad26.COV2.S vaccine versus placebo. The receptor comes from a person aged 18-65 years who received the Ad26.COV2.S COVID-19 vaccine or a placebo.

The CDR3 region is CASSPINYGYTF. The CDR3 DNA reads as TGTGCCAGCAGTCCCATTAACTATGGCTACACCTTC. The chain recombines TRBV12-3 or TRBV12-4 with TRBJ1-2; unclear D gene. This CDR3 spans 12 amino acids. V was shortened by 5 bases and J by 1 base, with 5 bases between the two germline ends.